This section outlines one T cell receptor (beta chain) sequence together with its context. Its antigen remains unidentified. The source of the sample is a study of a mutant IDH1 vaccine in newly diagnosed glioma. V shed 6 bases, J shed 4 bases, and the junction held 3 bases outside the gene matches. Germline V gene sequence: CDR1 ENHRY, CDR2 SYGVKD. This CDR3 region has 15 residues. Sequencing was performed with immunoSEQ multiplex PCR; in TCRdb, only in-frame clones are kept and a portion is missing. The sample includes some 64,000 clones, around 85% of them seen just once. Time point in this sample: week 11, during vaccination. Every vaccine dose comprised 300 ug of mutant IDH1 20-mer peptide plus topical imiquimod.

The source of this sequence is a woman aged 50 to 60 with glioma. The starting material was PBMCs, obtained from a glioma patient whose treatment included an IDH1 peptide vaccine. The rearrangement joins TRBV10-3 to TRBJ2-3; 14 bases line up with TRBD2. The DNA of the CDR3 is TGTGCCATCAGAGGACTAGCGGGGGGCTCAGATACGCAGTATTTT. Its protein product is CAIRGLAGGSDTQYF.